What follows is one T cell receptor beta chain and its context. No per-base quality is available; no much larger clone lies one base away. The protocol used for the library was single-cell sequencing. Reads for this sample came from an Illumina MiSeq. Three nested PCRs using multiplexed primers that cover all TRA and TRB V genes were used to amplify paired single-cell TCR-alpha and TCR-beta sequences. From the authors' description of their analysis: Selected pRESTO steps were used to preprocess the reads, and IMGT/HighV-QUEST was used to assign V, D, J genes and CDR3 junctions. A single cell was kept only if the cell was a valid singleton with no more than three chains, each backed by 100 or more reads. A clonotype was defined by identical paired TCR-alpha/beta nucleotide sequences, and sharing of only 0.15% to 0.2% between patients indicated that cross-contamination was negligible. Repertoire diversity was estimated with an undersampling-corrected Shannon index in samples with more than 20 cells. The public reads were quality trimmed at Q25 with fastp and then assembled into clones with MiXCR by TCRdb, keeping productive beta chains. Every CDR3 protein is listed once, alongside the most common genes and DNA of its rows. TCRdb, rather than the study authors, made the V and J calls. The sample table shows some 340 distinct CDR3 sequences, and about 25% are seen once. 35% to 60% of the sample goes to the ten largest clones.

The sample belongs to a study of T cells during gluten challenge in celiac disease (dated by TCRdb to 2016 to 2017). Study-wide context: Paired single-cell TCR sequencing was done for fewer than 10 challenge participants who showed a significant increase in HLA-DQ:gluten tetramer-binding T cells. On the Illumina MiSeq, paired-end 250 bp sequencing was performed for single-cell libraries and paired-end 300 bp sequencing was performed for bulk libraries. Blood was collected at baseline, day 6 and day 14 of the challenge, whereas duodenal biopsies were collected at baseline and day 14. What the authors observed across the whole study: Gluten-specific T cells in the circulation reached a peak on day 6, and the day-6 repertoire appeared to be made up largely of expanded preexisting memory clonotypes. In roughly seven patients, roughly 11-44% of single-cell TCR-alpha/beta clonotypes seen at the latest time point had also been present at baseline, compared with 52-55% in the bulk data. Increased clonal expansion on day 6 was shown by a lower sample-corrected Shannon diversity of circulating gluten-specific T cells.

The germline ends are 6 bases apart after V is trimmed by 1 base and J by 1 base. CDR1 and CDR2 are drawn from the germline V gene: KGHDR, SFDVKD. The CDR3 numbers 14 residues from cysteine through phenylalanine. Only the CDR3 region is kept as DNA, spanning 42 bases read in frame from base 1. For blood cells, the gate was set on tetramer-binding CD4+ effector-memory gut-homing T cells, defined as CD3+, CD45RA-, CD62L- and integrin beta7+, with lineage markers excluded. Treated celiac disease patients on a gluten-free diet underwent a 14-day oral dietary gluten challenge to study recall of gluten-specific T cells. An Aria II cell sorter was used to sort cells as single cells, and also in bulk when tetramer-positive cells were relatively plentiful. Peripheral blood mononuclear cells were isolated by Ficoll density gradient centrifugation and cryopreserved before staining. Before tetramer-binding CD4+ T cells were sorted, thawed cells were stained with a pool of PE-conjugated HLA-DQ:gluten tetramers that present immunodominant gluten epitopes. After staining with HLA-DQ:gluten tetramers, blood samples were enriched using a tetramer-based method.

This material consisted of gluten-specific CD4+ T cells sorted from blood using tetramers, taken at baseline or on day 6, 14 or 28 of gluten challenge (not recorded which). This clonotype was obtained from a female donor with celiac disease. The rearrangement combines TRBV24-1 with TRBJ1-2; the D gene is not confidently resolved. The sequenced DNA is TGTGCCACCAGTGATTTTCAGCTTAACTATGGCTACACCTTC. It is translated as CATSDFQLNYGYTF.